The present T cell receptor (beta chain) was sequenced within a study of blood T cells in healthy people across ages. For this clonotype: Its cognate antigen is unknown.

Isolation recovered at least 6 million PBMCs from every sample. This CDR3 is 17 amino acids long. Trimming took off 0 bases at V and 6 bases at J, with 22 bases between the two ends. Germline V gives CDR1 DFQATT, CDR2 SNEGSKA (reference sequence). Alongside a J-beta primer mix, a sample-barcoded 5' primer served in a second PCR lasting roughly 6 to 11 cycles. Each cDNA molecule carried a tag from a template-switch adaptor that contained 12 random nucleotides. TCRdb itself ran the 5' RACE reads through MiXCR, one entry per CDR3 protein. Seen here are some 900,000 distinct CDR3 sequences, roughly 43% observed once, and the top ten hold over 10%. Study-level findings and limits: Unsorted PBMCs prevented conclusive naive versus antigen-experienced comparison.

Sequencing was done on a sample of blood. This clonotype was sampled from a man younger than 40 in good health. This rearrangement joins TRBV20-1 to TRBJ2-3; D call uncertain. The CDR3 region has the DNA TGCAGTGCTAGAGACTTCTCGGGCCGCACTCTGACGGATACGCAGTATTTT. This encodes CSARDFSGRTLTDTQYF.